This T cell receptor (beta chain) is from a study of cytomegalovirus exposure and HLA in healthy donors. Study details: Inside one of the first data releases sat 75 million to 100 million unique TCRs taken from HLA-typed donors. Findings and caveats of the study: The authors reported that TCR beta sequences could predict HLA-A and HLA-B alleles. These predictions were accurate for most subjects in the first cohort. Highly shared variants forming one cluster were likely a sequencing artifact. In a later analysis, TCR beta V- and J-gene trimming was associated with a missense DCLRE1C variant.

Comments on this clone: Its antigen is as yet unknown.

This CDR3 contains 15 residues. Trimming took 4 bases from V and 10 from J; bases not matched to a gene: 7. Germline lookup yields CDR1 SGHRS and CDR2 YFSETQ. Vbeta (60) and Jbeta (13) primers were used in the PCR. Profiling relied on immunoSEQ multiplex PCR, and the TCRdb table lists in-frame clones only, not all of them. Of 170,000 or so clones listed, about 80% were seen once; the top ten hold approximately 1.5%. The clonotype comes from a woman in her 30s in good health and CMV-seropositive. Sequencing input: PBMCs. The chain combines TRBV5-1 with TRBJ2-1, with 14 nucleotides matching TRBD2. This CDR3 is CASSLGTSGRPEQFF. The DNA for the CDR3 is TGCGCCAGCAGCCTAGGGACTAGCGGGAGACCCGAGCAGTTCTTC.